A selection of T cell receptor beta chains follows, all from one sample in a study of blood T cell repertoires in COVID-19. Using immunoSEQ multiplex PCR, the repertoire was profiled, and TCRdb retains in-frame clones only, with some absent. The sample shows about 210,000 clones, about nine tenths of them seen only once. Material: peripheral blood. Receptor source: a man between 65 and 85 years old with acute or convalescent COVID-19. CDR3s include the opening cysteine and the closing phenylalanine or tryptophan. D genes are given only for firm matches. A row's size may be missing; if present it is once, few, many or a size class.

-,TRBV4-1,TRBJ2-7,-,TGCGCCAGCAGCCAAGGACAGGCACGGATATACGAGCAGTACTTC,CASSQGQARIYEQYF
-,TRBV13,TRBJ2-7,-,TGTGCCAGCAGTCAGGGGTGGACGCGGCAGTACTTC,CASSQGWTRQYF
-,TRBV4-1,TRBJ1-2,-,TGCGCCAGCAGCCAAGAAGCGTCAGGGAGGGCCTATGGCTACACCTTC,CASSQEASGRAYGYTF
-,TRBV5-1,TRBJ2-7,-,TGCGCCAGCAGCTTGAGGAAGGGGATATGGGACGAGCAGTACTTC,CASSLRKGIWDEQYF
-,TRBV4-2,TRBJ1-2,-,TGTGCCAGCAGCCAAGATAGTACAGGCTATTGGAATGGCTACACCTTC,CASSQDSTGYWNGYTF
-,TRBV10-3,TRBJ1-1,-,TGTGCCATCAGTGAGATGGCAGGCTTGACCACTGAAGCTTTCTTT,CAISEMAGLTTEAFF
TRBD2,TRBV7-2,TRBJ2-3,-,TGTGCCAGCAGCTTAGTGGGGCTAGCGGCCACAGATACGCAGTATTTT,CASSLVGLAATDTQYF
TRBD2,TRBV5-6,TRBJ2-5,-,TGTGCCAGCAGCTCCTTGACTAGCGGGAAAGGGAGGTACCAAGAGACCCAGTACTTC,CASSSLTSGKGRYQETQYF
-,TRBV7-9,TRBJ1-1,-,TGTGCCAGCACCGCGACAGTGTCGAACACTGAAGCTTTCTTT,CASTATVSNTEAFF
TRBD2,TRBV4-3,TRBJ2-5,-,TGCGCCAGCAGCCAAGAGAGGACTAGCGGATTGGGGACCCAGTACTTC,CASSQERTSGLGTQYF
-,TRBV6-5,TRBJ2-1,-,TGTGCCAGCAGCCTGAGGAGCTACTACTACAATGAGCAGTTCTTC,CASSLRSYYYNEQFF
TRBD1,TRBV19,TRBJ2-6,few,TGTGCCAGTACTGGCGGACAGGGATACTCTGGGGCCAACGTCCTGACTTTC,CASTGGQGYSGANVLTF
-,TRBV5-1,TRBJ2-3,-,TGCGCCAGCAGCTTGTTGACAGGTCCCCGCGGGGATACGCAGTATTTT,CASSLLTGPRGDTQYF
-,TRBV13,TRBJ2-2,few,TGTGCCAGCAGCCCGCATCCGCAAGCTACCGGGGAGCTGTTTTTT,CASSPHPQATGELFF
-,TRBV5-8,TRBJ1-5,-,TGTGCCAGCAGCTCCCTCGGCAATCAGCCCCAGCATTTT,CASSSLGNQPQHF
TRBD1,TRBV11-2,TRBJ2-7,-,TGTGCCAGCAGCTTAGGACAGGGAATTTCCTACGAGCAGTACTTC,CASSLGQGISYEQYF
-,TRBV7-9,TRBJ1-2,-,TGTGCCAGCAGCCCCCATAACTATGGCTACACCTTC,CASSPHNYGYTF
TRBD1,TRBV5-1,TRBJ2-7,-,TGCGCCAGCAGCTCCGGGACAGCTACCTACGAGCAGTACTTC,CASSSGTATYEQYF